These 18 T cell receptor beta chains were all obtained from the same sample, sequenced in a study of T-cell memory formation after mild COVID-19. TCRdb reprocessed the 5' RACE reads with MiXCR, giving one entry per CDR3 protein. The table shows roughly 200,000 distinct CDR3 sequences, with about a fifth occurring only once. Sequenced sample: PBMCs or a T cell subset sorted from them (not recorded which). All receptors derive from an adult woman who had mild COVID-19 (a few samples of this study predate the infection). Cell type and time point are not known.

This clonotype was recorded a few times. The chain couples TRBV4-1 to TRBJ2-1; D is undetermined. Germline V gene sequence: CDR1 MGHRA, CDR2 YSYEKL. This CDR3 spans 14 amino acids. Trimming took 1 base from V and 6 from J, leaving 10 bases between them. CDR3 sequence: CASSQGRSANEQFF. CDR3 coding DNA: TGCGCCAGCAGCCAAGGGCGCTCTGCCAATGAGCAGTTCTTC.

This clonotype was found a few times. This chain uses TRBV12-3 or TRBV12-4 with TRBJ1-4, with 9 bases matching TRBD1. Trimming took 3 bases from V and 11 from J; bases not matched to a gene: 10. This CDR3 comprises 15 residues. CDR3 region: CASSLDRGLLMKLFF. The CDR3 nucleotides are TGTGCCAGCAGTTTGGACAGGGGTCTGCTTATGAAACTGTTTTTT.

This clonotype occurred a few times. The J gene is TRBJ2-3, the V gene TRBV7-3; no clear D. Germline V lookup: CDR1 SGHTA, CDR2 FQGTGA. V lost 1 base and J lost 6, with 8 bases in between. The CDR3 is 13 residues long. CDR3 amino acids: CASSLSSWDTQYF. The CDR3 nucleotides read TGTGCCAGCAGCTTAAGCAGTTGGGATACGCAGTATTTT.

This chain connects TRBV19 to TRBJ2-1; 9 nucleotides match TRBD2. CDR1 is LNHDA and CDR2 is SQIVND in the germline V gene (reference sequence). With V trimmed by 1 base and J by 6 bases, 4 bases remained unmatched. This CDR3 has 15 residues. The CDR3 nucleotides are TGTGCCAGTAGTATAGTAGCGGGAGACCTCAATGAGCAGTTCTTC. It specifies CASSIVAGDLNEQFF.

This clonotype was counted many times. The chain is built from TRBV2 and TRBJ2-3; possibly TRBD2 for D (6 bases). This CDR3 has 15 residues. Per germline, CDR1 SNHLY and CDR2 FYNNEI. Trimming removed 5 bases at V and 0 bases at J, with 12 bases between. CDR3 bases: TGTGCCAGCAGTTCTGGGACTGCTAGCACAGATACGCAGTATTTT. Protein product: CASSSGTASTDTQYF.

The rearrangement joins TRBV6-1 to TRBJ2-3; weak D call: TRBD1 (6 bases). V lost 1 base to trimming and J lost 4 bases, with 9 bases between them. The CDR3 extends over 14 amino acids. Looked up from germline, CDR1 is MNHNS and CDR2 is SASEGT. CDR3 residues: CASSEGGHADTQYF. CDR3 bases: TGTGCCAGCAGTGAAGGGGGGCACGCAGATACGCAGTATTTT.

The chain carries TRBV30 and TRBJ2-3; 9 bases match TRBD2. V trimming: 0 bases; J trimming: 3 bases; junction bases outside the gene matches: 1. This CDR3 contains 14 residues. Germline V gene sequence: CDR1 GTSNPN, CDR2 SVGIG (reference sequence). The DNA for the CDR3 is TGTGCCTGGAGTGTGGCGGGAGGGACAGATACGCAGTATTTT. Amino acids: CAWSVAGGTDTQYF.

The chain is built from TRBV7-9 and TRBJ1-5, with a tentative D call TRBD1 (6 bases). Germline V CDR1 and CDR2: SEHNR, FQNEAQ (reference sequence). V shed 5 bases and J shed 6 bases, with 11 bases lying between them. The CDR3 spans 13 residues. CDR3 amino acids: CASSPGGAQPQHF. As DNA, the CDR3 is TGTGCCAGCAGCCCGGGGGGGGCTCAGCCCCAGCATTTT.

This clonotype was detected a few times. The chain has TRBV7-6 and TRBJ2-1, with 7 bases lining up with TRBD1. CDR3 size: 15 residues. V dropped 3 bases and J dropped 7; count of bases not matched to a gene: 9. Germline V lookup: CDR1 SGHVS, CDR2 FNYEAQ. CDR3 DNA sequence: TGTGCCAGCAGCTTCGCGGACAGGTATACGAATGAGCAGTTCTTC. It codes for CASSFADRYTNEQFF.

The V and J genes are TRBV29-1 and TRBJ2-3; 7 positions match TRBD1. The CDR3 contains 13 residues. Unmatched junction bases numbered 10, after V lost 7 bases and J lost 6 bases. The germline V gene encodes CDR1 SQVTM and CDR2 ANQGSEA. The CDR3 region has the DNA TGCAGCGGGTGGACAGGCGATTTGGATACGCAGTATTTT. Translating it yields CSGWTGDLDTQYF.

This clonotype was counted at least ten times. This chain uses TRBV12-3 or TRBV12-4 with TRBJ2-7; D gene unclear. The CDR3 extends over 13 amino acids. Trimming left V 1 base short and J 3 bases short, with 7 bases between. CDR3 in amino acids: CASSLVAGYEQYF. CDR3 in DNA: TGTGCCAGCAGTTTAGTCGCAGGCTACGAGCAGTACTTC.

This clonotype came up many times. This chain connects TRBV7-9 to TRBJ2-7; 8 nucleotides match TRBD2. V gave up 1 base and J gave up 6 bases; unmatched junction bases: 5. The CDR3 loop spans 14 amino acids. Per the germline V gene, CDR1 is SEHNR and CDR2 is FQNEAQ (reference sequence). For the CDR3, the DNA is TGTGCCAGCAGCTTAGAGGTAGCGGGACTCGAGCAGTACTTC. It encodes CASSLEVAGLEQYF.

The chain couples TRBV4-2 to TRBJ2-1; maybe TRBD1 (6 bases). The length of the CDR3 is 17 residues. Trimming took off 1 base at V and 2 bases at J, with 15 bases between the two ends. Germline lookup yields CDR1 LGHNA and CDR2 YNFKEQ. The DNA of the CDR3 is TGTGCCAGCAGCCAAGTAGGAGAATGGGACACCTACAATGAGCAGTTCTTC. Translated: CASSQVGEWDTYNEQFF.

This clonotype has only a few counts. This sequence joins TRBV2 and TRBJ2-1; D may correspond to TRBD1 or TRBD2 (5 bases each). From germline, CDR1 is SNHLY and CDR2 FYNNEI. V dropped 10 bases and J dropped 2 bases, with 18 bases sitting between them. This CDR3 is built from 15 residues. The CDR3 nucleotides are TGTGCCACCGCACTCCAGGGAGCGGCCTACAATGAGCAGTTCTTC. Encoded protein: CATALQGAAYNEQFF.

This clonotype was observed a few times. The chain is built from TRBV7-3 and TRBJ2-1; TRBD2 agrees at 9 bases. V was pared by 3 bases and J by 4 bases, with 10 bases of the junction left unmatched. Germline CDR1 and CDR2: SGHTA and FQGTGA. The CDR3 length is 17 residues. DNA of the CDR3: TGTGCCAGCAGCTTGCAACTAAGCGGGGGGCCTTACAATGAGCAGTTCTTC. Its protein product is CASSLQLSGGPYNEQFF. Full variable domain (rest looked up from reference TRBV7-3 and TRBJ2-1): GAGVSQTPSNKVTEKGKYVELRCDPISGHTALYWYRQSLGQGPEFLIYFQGTGAADDSGLPNDRFFAVRPEGSVSTLKIQRTERGDSAVYLCASSLQLSGGPYNEQFFGPGTRLTVL.

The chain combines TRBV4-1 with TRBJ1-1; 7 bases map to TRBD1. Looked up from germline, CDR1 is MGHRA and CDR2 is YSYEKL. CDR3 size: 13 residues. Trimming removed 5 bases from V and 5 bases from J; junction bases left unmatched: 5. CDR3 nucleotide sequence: TGCGCCAGCAGCTTCGACAGGGTAACTGAAGCTTTCTTT. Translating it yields CASSFDRVTEAFF.

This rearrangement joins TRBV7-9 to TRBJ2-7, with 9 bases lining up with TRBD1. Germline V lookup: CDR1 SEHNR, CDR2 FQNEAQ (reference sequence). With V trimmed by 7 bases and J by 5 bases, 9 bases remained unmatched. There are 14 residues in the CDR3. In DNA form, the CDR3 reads TGTGCCAGCACCAGTTGGGACAGGGTTAACGAGCAGTACTTC. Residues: CASTSWDRVNEQYF.

The CDR3 region is CASRTGTGGRETQYF. In DNA form, the CDR3 reads TGTGCCAGTAGAACCGGGACAGGGGGCCGGGAGACCCAGTACTTC. The J gene is TRBJ2-5, the V gene TRBV19; TRBD1 agrees at 12 bases. The CDR3 covers 15 residues. Trimming cost V 6 bases and J 5 bases; bases outside gene matches: 7. The germline CDR1 and CDR2 sequences are LNHDA and SQIVND (reference sequence).